Included here is one TCR beta chain sequence, with context. In the original workflow: From reference gene primer amplification, estimates of nucleated cell counts were derived. Using immunoSEQ multiplex PCR, the repertoire was profiled, and TCRdb retains in-frame clones only, with some absent. V, J and clone size derive from that table, while D and trimming were established from the DNA sequence. Among about 250,000 clones listed, 88% were seen once. This record belongs to a study of blood T cell repertoires in COVID-19. CDR3 length: 15 residues. Germline CDR1 is SGHTA and CDR2 is FQGNSA. Germline trimming cut 4 bases from V and 4 bases from J; bases unmatched to any gene: 10.

The sequencing input was peripheral blood. The receptor was isolated from a woman aged 25 to 39 with acute or convalescent COVID-19. This chain connects TRBV7-2 to TRBJ2-7; 7 bases fit TRBD2. CDR3 DNA sequence: TGTGCCAGCAGCTCTAGACGTGCGGGGGATTACGAGCAGTACTTC. Residues: CASSSRRAGDYEQYF.